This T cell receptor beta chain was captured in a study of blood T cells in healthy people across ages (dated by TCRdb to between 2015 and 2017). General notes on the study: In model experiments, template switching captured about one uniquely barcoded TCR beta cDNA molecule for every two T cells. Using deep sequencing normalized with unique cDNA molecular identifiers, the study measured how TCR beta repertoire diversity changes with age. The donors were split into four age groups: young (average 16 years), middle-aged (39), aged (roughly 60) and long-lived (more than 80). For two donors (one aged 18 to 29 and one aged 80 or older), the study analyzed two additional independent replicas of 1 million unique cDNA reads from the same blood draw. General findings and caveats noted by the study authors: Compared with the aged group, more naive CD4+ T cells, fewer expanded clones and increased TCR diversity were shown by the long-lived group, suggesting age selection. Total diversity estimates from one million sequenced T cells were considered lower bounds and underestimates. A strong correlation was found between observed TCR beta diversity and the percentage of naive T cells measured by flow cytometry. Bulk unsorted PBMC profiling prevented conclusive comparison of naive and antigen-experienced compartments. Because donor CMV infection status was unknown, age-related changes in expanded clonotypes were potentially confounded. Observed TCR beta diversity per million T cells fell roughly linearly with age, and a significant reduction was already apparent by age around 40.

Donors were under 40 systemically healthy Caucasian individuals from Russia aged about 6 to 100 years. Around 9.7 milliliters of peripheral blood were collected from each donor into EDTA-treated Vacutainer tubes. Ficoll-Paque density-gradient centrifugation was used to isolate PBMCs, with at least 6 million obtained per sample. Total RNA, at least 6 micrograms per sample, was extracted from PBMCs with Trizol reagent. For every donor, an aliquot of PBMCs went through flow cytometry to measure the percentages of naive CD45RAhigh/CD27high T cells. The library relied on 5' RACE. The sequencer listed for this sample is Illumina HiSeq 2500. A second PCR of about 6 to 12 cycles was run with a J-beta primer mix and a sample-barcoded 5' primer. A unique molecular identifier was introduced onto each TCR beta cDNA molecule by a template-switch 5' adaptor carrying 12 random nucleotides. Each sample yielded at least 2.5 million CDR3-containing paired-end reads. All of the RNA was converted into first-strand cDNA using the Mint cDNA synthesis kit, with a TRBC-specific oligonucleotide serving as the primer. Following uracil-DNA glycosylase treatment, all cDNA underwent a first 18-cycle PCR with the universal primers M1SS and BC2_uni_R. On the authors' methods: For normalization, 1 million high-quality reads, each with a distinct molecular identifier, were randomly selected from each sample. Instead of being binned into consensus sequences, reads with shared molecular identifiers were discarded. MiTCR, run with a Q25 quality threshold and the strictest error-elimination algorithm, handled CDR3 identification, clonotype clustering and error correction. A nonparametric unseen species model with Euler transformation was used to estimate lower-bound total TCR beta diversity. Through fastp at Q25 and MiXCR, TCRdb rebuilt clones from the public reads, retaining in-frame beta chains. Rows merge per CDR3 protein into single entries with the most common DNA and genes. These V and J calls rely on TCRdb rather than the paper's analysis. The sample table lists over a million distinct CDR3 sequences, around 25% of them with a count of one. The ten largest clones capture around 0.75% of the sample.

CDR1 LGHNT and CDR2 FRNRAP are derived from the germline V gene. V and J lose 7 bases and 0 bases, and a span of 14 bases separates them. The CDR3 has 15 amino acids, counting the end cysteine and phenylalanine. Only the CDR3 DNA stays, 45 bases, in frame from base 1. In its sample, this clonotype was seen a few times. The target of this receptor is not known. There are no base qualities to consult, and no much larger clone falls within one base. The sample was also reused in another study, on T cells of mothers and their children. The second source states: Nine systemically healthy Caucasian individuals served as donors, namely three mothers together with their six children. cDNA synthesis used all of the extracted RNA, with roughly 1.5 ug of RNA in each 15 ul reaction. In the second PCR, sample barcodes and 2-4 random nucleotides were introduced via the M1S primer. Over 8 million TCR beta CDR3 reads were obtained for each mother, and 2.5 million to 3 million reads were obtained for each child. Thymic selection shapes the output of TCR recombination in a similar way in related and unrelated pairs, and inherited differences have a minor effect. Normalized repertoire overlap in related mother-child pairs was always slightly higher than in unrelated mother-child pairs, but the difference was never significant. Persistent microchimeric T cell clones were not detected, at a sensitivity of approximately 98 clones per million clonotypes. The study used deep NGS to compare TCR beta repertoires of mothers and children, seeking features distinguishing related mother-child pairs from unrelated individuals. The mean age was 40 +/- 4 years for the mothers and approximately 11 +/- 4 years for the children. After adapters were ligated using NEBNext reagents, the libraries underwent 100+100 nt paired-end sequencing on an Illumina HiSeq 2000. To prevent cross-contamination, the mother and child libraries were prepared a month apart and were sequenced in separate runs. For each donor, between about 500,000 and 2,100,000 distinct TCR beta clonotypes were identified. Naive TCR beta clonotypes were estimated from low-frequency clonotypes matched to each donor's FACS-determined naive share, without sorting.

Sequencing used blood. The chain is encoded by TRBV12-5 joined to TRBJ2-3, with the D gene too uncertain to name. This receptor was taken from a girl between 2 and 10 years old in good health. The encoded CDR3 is CASVTDGPSTDTQYF. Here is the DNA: TGTGCTAGTGTCACGGACGGGCCTAGCACAGATACGCAGTATTTT.